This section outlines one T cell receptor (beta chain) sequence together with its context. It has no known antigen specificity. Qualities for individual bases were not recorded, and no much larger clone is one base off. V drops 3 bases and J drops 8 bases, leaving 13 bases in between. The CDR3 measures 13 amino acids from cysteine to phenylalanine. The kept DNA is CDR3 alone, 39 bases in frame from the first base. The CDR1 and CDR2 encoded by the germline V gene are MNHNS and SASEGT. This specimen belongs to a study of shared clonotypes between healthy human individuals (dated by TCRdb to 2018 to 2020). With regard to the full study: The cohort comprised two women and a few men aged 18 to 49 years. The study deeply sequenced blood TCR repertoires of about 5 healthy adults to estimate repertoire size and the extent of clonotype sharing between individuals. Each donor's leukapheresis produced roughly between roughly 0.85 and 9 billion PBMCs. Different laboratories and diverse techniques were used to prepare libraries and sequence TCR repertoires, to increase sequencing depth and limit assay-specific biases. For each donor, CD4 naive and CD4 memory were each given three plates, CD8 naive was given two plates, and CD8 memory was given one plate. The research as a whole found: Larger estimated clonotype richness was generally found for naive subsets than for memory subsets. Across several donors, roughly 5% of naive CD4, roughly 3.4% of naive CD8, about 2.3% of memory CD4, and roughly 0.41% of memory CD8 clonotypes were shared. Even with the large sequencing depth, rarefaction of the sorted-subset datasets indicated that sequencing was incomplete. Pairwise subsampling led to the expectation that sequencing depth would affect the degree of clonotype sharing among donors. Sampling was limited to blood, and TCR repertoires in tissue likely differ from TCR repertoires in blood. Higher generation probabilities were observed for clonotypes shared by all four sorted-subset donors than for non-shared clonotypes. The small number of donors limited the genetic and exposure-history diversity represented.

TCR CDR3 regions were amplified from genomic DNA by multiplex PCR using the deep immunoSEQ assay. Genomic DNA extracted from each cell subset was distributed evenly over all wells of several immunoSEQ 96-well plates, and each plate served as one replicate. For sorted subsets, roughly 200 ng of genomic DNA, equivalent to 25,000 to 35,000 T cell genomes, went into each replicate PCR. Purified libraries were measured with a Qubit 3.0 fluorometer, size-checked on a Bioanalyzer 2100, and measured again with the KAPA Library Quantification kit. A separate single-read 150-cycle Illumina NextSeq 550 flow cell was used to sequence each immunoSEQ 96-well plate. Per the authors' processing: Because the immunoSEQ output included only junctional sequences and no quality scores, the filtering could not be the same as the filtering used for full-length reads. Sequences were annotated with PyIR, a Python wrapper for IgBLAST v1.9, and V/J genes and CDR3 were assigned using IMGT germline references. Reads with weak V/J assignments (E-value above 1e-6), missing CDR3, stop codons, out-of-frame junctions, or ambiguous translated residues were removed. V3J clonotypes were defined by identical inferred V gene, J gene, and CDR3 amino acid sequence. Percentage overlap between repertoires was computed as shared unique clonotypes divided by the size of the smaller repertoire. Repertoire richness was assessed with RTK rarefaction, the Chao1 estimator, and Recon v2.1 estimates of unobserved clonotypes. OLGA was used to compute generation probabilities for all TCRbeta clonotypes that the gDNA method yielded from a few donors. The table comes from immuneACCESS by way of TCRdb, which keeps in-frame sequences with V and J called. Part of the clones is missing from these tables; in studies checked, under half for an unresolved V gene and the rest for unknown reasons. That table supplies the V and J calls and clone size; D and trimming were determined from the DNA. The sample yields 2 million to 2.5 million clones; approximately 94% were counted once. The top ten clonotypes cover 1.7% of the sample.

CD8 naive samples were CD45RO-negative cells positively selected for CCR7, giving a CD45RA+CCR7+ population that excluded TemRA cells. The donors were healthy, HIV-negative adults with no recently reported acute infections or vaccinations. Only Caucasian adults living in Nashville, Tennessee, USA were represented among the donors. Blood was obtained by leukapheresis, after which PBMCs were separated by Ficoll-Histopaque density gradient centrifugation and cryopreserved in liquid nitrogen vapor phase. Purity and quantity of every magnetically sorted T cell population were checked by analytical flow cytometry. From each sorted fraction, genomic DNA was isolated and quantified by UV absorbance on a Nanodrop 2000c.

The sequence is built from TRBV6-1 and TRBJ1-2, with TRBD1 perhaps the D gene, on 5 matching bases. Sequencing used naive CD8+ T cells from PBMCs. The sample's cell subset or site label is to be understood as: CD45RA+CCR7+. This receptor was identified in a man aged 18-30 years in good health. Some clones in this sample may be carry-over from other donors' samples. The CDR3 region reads CASSDWGIKGYTF. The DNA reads TGTGCCAGCAGTGATTGGGGGATAAAGGGCTACACCTTC.